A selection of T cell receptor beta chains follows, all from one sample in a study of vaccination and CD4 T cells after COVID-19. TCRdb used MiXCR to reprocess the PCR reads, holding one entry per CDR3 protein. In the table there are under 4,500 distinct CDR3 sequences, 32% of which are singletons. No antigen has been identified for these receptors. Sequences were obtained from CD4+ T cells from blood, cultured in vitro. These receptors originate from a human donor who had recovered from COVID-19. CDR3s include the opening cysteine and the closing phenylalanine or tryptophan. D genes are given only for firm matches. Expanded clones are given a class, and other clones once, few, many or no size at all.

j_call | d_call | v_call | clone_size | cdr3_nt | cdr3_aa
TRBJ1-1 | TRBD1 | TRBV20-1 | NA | TGCAGTGCGGGACCCGGGACAGGGATGAACGGTGAAGCTTTCTTT | CSAGPGTGMNGEAFF
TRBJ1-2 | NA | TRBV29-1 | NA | TGCAGCGTTCGGAACGGGGGGAATGACTATGGCTACACCTTC | CSVRNGGNDYGYTF
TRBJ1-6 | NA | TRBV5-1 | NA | TGCGCCAGCAGCTTGGTGACAGCCCGGTATAATTCACCCCTCCACTTT | CASSLVTARYNSPLHF
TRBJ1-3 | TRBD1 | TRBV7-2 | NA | TGTGCCAGCAGCCTCGACAGGGATCCCTCTGGAAACACCATATATTTT | CASSLDRDPSGNTIYF
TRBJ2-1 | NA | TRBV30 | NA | TGTGCCTGGAGTCCGGGGCGCAGGGGCAATGAGCAGTTCTTC | CAWSPGRRGNEQFF
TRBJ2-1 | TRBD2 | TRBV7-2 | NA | TGTGCCAGCAGCTCCTTGGGCCGCGGGAGTTTGAATGAGCAGTTCTTC | CASSSLGRGSLNEQFF
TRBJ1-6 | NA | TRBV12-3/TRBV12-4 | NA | TGTGCCAGCAGTTTAGCGGGAGGGACTAATTCACCCCTCCACTTT | CASSLAGGTNSPLHF
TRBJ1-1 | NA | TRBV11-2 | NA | TGTGCCAGCAGCTTAGAACAGACTTCTGAAGCTTTCTTT | CASSLEQTSEAFF
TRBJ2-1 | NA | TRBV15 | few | TGTGCCACCAGCGGCGTCGGGGGAGATGAGCAGTTCTTC | CATSGVGGDEQFF
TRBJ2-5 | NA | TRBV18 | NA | TGTGCCAGCTCATCCCAAGAGACCCAGTACTTC | CASSSQETQYF
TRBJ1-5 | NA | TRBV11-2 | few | TGTGCCAGCAGCTTCGGGGGGCCTGAGCCTAATCAGCCCCAGCATTTT | CASSFGGPEPNQPQHF
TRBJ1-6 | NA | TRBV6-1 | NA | TGTGCCAGCACGGAGAGGGCCCCCCTCCACTTT | CASTERAPLHF
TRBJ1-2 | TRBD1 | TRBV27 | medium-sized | TGTGCCAGCAGTTTAAAGGGGGCAAGCTATGGCTACACCTTC | CASSLKGASYGYTF
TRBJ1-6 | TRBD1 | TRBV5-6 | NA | TGTGCCAGCAGCTTGGGGACAGGGTCGCATTCACCCCTCCACTTT | CASSLGTGSHSPLHF
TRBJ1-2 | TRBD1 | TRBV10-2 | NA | TGCGCCAGCAGTGGGACTGGGACAGACCTTAACTATGGCTACACCTTC | CASSGTGTDLNYGYTF
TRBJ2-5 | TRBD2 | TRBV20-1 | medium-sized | TGCAGTGCTAGAGATTGGGGACTAGCGACTAAGACCCAGTACTTC | CSARDWGLATKTQYF
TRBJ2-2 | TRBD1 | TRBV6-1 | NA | TGTGCCAGCACGTCCGGGACAGGGGGCAACACCGGGGAGCTGTTTTTT | CASTSGTGGNTGELFF
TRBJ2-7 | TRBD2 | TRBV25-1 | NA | TGTGCCAGCAGTGAAGAGGCGGGGGCCTACGAGCAGTACTTC | CASSEEAGAYEQYF
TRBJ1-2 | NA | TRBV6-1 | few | TGTGCCAGCGGTAATGTGGGTTGGGGCTACACCTTC | CASGNVGWGYTF
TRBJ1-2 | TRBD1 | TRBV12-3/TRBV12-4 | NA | TGTGCCAGCAGTTGGGGGGACAGATCTAACTATGGCTACACCTTC | CASSWGDRSNYGYTF
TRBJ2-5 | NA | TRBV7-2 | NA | TGTGCCAGCAGCTACCCCGGGACCCCTAGGGAGACCCAGTACTTC | CASSYPGTPRETQYF
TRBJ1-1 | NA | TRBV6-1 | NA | TGTGCCAGCAGTCTCAGCGGAGGGGCCACTGAAGCTTTCTTT | CASSLSGGATEAFF
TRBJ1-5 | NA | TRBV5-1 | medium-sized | TGCGCCAGCAGCTTGGCCGGGCTTGGACAGAGCTGTTATAGCAATCAGCCCCAGCATTTT | CASSLAGLGQSCYSNQPQHF
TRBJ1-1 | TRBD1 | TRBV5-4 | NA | TGTGCCAGCAGCTCAAGGGACAGGGTGGGCACTGAAGCTTTCTTT | CASSSRDRVGTEAFF
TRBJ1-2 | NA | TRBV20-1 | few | TGCAGTGCTAGAGATACGCGGGACCCTAACTATGGCTACACCTTC | CSARDTRDPNYGYTF
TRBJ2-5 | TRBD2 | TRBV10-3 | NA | TGTGCCACCGGGGGACTAGCGGGGGATCCCCAAGAGACCCAGTACTTC | CATGGLAGDPQETQYF
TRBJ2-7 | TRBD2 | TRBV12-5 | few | TGTGCTAGTGGTTTTGCGGGGGGGCCGGAGGAGCAGTACTTC | CASGFAGGPEEQYF
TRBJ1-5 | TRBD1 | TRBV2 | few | TGTGCCAGCAGGGACAGGGGTTTCCATCAGCCCCAGCATTTT | CASRDRGFHQPQHF
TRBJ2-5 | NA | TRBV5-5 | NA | TGTGCCAGCAGCTCCGGGACAACTAACCAAGAGACCCAGTACTTC | CASSSGTTNQETQYF
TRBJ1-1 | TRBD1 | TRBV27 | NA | TGTGCCAGCACCCCGTGGGACAGGGGGAATTTCGGGCTGTTATTCTTT | CASTPWDRGNFGLLFF
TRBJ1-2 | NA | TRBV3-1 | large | TGTGCCAGCAGCCAAGCCGGGTTCTATGGCTACACCTTC | CASSQAGFYGYTF
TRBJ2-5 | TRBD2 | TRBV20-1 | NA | TGCAGTGCCCGTAGCGGGGGGGCCGAAGAGACCCAGTACTTC | CSARSGGAEETQYF
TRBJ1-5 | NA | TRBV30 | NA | TGTGCCGCAAACAGGGAGGGTCAGCCCCAGCATTTT | CAANREGQPQHF